This TCR beta chain was sequenced during a study of T cell changes during pregnancy in multiple sclerosis. The data were produced by immunoSEQ multiplex PCR, yet TCRdb's version contains in-frame clones alone and is incomplete. The sample has 35,000 to 50,000 clones, roughly nine tenths seen once. The V and J ends lost 3 bases and 4 bases, in that order; junction bases with no gene match: 6. The CDR3 loop spans 16 amino acids. Germline loops: CDR1 SGHTA, CDR2 FQGTGA. The chain links TRBV7-3 to TRBJ2-2; TRBD1 agrees at 9 bases. Sequenced here: CD4+ T cells from peripheral blood mononuclear cells, sampled in the first trimester of pregnancy. The receptor comes from a female donor with multiple sclerosis, enrolled in a pregnancy study. CDR3 coding DNA: TGTGCCAGCAGCTTTTCGGGACAGGGTCTCACCGGGGAGCTGTTTTTT. Amino acid sequence: CASSFSGQGLTGELFF.